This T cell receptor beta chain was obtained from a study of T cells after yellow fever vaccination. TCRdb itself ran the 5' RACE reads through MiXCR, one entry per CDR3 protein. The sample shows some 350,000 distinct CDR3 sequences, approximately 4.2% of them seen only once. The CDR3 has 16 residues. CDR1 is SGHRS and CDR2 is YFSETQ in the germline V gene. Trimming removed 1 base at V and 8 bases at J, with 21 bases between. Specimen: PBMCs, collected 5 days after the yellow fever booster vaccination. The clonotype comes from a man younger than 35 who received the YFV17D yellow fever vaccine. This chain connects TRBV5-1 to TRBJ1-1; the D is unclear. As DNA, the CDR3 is TGCGCCAGCAGCTTGACCGGATACAAGACGGTCCCCGAAGCTTTCTTT. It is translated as CASSLTGYKTVPEAFF.